This record looks at one T cell receptor beta chain sequence and its context. CDR1 SGHVS and CDR2 FNYEAQ come from the germline V gene. The CDR3 has 14 amino acids. J was trimmed by 3 bases and V by 2 bases; bases with no gene match: 3. Original handling: Reference gene primer amplification yielded estimated nucleated cell counts. The protocol was immunoSEQ multiplex PCR, while the TCRdb copy is restricted to in-frame clones and leaves out a portion. The DNA gave D and trimming, while V, J and clone size come from that table. The data hold hundreds of thousands of clones, with 87% observed a single time. This record comes from a study of blood T cell repertoires in COVID-19. Overall study: Spain, Italy and the United States supplied samples that represented acute and convalescent COVID-19. Sample material is recorded as cDNA or gDNA derived from T cells, B-cell-depleted T cells, or PBMCs.

The sequencing sample was made of peripheral blood. V usage is TRBV7-6 and J usage is TRBJ2-5; TRBD1 agrees at 7 bases. This clonotype was sampled from a woman in her thirties or forties who had recovered from COVID-19. CDR3 in amino acids: CASSLPGTEETQYF. The CDR3 nucleotides are TGTGCCAGCAGCTTACCCGGGACAGAAGAGACCCAGTACTTC.